This T cell receptor (beta chain) was identified during a study of T-cell reconstitution after alpha-beta-depleted transplantation in children. V was trimmed by 4 bases and J by 5 bases, leaving 18 bases between them. The CDR3 has 16 amino acids. Looked up from germline, CDR1 is MDHEN and CDR2 is SYDVKM. It was with unique molecular identifiers that the TCRbeta library was prepared. In TCRdb, the PCR reads were re-called with MiXCR into one record per CDR3 protein. This sample has about 340,000 distinct CDR3 sequences, with 10% to 15% found just once. This clonotype was observed many times. The sample in question was PBMCs, obtained from the stem cell graft. The origin of this receptor is a human donor who donated a stem cell graft to a child with Fanconi anemia. The rearrangement links TRBV28 to TRBJ2-4, with unresolved D. The CDR3 DNA is TGTGCCAGCAGTTCGTCGGACCGGGCCGAACAAAACATTCAGTACTTC. This sequence encodes CASSSSDRAEQNIQYF.